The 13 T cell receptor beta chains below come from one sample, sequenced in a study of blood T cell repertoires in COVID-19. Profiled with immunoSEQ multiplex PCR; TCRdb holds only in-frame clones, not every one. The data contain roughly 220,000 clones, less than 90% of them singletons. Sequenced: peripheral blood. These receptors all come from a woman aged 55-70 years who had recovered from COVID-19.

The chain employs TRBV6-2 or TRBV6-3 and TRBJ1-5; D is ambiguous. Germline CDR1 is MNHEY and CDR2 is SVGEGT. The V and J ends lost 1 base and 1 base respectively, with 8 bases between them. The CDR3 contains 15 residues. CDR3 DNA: TGTGCCAGCAGTTACTTTTCGGGGAGCAATCAGCCCCAGCATTTT. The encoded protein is CASSYFSGSNQPQHF.

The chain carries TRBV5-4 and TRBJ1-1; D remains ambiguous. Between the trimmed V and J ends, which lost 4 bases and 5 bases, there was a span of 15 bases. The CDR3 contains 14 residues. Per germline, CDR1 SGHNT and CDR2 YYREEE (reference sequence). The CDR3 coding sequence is TGTGCCAGCAGCCAAAGTTATACTAGGACTGAAGCTTTCTTT. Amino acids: CASSQSYTRTEAFF.

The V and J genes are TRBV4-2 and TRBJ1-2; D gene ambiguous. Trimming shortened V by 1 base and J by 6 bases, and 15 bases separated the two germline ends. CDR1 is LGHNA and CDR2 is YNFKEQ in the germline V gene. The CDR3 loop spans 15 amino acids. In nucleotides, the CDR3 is TGTGCCAGCAGCCAAGTTAAGGCGGCATTCGATGGCTACACCTTC. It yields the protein CASSQVKAAFDGYTF.

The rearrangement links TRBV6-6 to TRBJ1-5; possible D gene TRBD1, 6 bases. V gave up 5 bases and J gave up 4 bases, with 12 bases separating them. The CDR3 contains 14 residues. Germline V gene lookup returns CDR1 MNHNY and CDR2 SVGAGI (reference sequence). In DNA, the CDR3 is TGTGCCAGCAGTACCGACAGGTTAAATCAGCCCCAGCATTTT. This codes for CASSTDRLNQPQHF.

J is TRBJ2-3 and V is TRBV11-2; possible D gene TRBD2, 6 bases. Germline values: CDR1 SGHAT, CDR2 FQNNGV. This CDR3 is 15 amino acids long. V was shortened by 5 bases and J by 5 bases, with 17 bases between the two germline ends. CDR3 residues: CASSQVGLRGDTQYF. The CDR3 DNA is TGTGCCAGCAGCCAAGTGGGACTTAGAGGAGATACGCAGTATTTT.

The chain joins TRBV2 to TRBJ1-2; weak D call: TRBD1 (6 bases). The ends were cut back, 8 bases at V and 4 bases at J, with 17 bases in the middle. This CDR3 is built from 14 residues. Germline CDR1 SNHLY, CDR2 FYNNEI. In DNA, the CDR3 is TGTGCCAGCGAGGGCCGGGCAGGGGTCTATGGCTACACCTTC. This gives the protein CASEGRAGVYGYTF.

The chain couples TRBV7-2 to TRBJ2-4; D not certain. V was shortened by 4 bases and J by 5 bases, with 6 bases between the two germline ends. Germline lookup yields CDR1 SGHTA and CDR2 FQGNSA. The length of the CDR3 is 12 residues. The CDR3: CASSSVQNIQYF. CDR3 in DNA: TGTGCCAGCAGCTCCGTCCAAAACATTCAGTACTTC.

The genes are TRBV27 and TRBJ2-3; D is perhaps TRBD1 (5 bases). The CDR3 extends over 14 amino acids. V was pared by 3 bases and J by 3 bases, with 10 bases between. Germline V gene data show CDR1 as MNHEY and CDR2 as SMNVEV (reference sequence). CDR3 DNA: TGTGCCAGCAGTTTCGGCCCAGGGACAGATACGCAGTATTTT. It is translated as CASSFGPGTDTQYF.

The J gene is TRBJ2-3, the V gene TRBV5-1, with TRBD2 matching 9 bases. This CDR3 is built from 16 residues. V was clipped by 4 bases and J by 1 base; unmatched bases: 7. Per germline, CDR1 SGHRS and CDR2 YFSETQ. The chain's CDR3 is CASSPLLAGGTDTQYF. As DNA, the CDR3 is TGCGCCAGCAGCCCCCTCTTAGCGGGGGGCACAGATACGCAGTATTTT.

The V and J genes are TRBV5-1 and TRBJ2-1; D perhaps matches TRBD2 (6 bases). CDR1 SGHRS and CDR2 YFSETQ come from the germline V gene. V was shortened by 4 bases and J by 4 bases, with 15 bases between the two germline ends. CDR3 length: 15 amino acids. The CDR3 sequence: CASSGGGRGYNEQFF. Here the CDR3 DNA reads TGCGCCAGCAGCGGGGGTGGACGGGGGTACAATGAGCAGTTCTTC.

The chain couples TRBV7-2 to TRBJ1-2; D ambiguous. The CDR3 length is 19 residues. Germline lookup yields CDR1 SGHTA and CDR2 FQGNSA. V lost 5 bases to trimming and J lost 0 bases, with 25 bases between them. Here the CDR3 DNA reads TGTGCCAGCAGCGACGTCCGGGATCCGGCTACCTCCACTAACTATGGCTACACCTTC. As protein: CASSDVRDPATSTNYGYTF.

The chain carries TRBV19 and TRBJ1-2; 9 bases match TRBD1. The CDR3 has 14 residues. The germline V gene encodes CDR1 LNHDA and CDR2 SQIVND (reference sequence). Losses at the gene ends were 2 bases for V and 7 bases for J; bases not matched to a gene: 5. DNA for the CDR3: TGTGCCAGTAGTATACGCGCGACAGGGGGTGGCTACACCTTC. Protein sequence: CASSIRATGGGYTF.

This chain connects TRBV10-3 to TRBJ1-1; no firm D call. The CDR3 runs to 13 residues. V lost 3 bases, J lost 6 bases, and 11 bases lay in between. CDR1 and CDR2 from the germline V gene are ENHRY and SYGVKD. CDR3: CAISDREAAEAFF. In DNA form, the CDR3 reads TGTGCCATCAGTGACCGGGAAGCGGCTGAAGCTTTCTTT.